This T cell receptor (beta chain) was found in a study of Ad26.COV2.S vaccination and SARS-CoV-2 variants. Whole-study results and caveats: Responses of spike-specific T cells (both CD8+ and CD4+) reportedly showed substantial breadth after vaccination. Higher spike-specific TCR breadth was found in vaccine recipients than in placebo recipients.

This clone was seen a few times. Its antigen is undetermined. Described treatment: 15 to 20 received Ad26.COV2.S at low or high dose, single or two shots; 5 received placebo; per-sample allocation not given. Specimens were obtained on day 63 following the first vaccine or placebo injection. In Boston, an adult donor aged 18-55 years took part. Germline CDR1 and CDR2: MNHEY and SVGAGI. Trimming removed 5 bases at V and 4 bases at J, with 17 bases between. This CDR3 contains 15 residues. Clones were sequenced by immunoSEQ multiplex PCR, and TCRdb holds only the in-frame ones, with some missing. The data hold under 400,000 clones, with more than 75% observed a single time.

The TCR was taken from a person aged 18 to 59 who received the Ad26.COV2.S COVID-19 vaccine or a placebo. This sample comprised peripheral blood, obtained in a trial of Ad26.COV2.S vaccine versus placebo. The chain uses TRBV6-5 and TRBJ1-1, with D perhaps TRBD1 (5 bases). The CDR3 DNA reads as TGTGCCAGCAGTCCCGGGACGGTGGCGGTCACTGAAGCTTTCTTT. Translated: CASSPGTVAVTEAFF.